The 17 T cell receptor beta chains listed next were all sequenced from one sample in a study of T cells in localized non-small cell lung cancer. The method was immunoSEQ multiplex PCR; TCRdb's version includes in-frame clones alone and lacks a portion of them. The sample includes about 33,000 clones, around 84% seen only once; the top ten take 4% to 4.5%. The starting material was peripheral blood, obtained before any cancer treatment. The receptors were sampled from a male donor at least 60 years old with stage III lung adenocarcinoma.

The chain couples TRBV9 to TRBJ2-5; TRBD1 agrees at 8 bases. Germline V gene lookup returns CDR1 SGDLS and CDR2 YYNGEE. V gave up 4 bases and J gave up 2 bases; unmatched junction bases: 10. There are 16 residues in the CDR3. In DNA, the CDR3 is TGTGCCAGCAGCACAAAGGACAGGGTGGGGCAAGAGACCCAGTACTTC. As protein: CASSTKDRVGQETQYF. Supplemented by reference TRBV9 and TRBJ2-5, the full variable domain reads DSGVTQTPKHLITATGQRVTLRCSPRSGDLSVYWYQQSLDQGLQFLIQYYNGEERAKGNILERFSAQQFPDLHSELNLSSLELGDSALYFCASSTKDRVGQETQYFGPGTRLLVL.

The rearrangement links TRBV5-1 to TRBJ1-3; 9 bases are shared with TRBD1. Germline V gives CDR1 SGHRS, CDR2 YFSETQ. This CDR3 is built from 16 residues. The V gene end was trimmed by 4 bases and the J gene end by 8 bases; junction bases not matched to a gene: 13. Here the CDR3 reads CASSREPGQGGDTIYF. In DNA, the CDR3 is TGCGCCAGCAGCAGAGAACCGGGACAGGGCGGAGACACCATATATTTT.

The CDR3 coding sequence is TGTGCCAGCAGCGTTCGGGACAGGGAAGCCTACGAGCAGTACTTC. Translating gives CASSVRDREAYEQYF. V and J are TRBV9 and TRBJ2-7; 9 nucleotides agree with TRBD1. This CDR3 comprises 15 residues. Unmatched junction bases numbered 5, after V lost 2 bases and J lost 2 bases. Germline V gene sequence: CDR1 SGDLS, CDR2 YYNGEE.

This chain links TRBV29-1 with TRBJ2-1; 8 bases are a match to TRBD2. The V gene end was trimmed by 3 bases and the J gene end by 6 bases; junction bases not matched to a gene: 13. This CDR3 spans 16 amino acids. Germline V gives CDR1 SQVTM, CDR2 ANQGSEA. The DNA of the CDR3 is TGCAGCGTTGAGGGGGCGGGAGCGGGAGTAGGCAATGAGCAGTTCTTC. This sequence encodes CSVEGAGAGVGNEQFF.

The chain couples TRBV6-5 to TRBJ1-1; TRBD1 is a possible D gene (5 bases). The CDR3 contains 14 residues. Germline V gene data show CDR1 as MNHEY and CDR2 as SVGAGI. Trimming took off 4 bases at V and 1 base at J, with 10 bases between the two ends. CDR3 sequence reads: CASSWGWGNTEAFF. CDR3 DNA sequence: TGTGCCAGCAGTTGGGGGTGGGGGAACACTGAAGCTTTCTTT.

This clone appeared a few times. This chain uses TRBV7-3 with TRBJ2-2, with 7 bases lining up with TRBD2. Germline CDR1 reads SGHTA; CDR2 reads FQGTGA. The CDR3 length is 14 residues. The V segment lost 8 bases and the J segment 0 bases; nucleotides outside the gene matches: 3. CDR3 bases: TGTGCCAGCCGCGGGGGATCGAACACCGGGGAGCTGTTTTTT. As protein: CASRGGSNTGELFF.

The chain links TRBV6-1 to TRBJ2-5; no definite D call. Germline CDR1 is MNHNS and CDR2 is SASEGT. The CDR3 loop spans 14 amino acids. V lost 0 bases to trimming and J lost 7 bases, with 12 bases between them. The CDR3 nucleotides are TGTGCCAGCAGTGAAGCACGAGGCCCCCGGACCCAGTACTTC. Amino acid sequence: CASSEARGPRTQYF.

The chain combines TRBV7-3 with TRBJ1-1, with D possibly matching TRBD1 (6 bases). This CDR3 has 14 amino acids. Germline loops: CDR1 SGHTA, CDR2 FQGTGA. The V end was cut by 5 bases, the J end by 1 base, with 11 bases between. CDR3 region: CASSPGTPNTEAFF. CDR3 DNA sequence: TGTGCCAGCAGCCCTGGGACACCGAACACTGAAGCTTTCTTT.

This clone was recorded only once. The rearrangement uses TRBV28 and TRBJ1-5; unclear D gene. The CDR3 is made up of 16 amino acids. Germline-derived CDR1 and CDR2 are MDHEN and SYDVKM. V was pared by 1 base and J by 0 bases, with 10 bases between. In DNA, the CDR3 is TGTGCCAGCAGTTTATTTTTTCAGAGTAGCAATCAGCCCCAGCATTTT. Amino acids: CASSLFFQSSNQPQHF.

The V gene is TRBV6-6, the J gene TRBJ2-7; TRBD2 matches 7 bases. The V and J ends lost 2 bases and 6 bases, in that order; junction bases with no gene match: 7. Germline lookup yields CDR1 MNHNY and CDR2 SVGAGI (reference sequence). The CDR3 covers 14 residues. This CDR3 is CASSYGAGEAEQYF. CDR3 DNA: TGTGCCAGCAGTTACGGCGCGGGAGAAGCCGAGCAGTACTTC.

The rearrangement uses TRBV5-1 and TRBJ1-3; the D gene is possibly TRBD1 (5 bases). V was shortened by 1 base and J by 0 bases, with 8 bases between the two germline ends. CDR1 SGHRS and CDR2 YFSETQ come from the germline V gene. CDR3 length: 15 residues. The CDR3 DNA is TGCGCCAGCAGCTTGCAGGGCTCCTCTGGAAACACCATATATTTT. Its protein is CASSLQGSSGNTIYF.

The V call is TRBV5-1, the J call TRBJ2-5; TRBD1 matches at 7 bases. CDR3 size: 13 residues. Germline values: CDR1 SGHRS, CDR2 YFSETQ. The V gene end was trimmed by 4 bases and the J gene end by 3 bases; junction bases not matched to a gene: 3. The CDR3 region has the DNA TGCGCCAGCAGCAAAGACAGGGAAGAGACCCAGTACTTC. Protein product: CASSKDREETQYF. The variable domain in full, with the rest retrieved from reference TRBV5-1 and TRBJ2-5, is KAGVTQTPRYLIKTRGQQVTLSCSPISGHRSVSWYQQTPGQGLQFLFEYFSETQRNKGNFPGRFSGRQFSNSRSEMNVSTLELGDSALYLCASSKDREETQYFGPGTRLLVL.

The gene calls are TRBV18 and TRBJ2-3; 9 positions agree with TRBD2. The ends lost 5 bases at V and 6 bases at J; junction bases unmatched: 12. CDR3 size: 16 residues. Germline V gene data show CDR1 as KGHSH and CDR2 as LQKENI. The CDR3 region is CASSAVAGALGDTQYF. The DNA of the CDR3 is TGTGCCAGCTCAGCCGTAGCGGGGGCCCTCGGGGATACGCAGTATTTT.

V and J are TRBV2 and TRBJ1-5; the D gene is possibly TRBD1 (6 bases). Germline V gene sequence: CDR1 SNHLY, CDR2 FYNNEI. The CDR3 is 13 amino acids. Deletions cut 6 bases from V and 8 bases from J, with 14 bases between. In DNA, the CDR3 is TGTGCCAGCAGGGAACTACAGGGTGAGCCCCAGCATTTT. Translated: CASRELQGEPQHF.

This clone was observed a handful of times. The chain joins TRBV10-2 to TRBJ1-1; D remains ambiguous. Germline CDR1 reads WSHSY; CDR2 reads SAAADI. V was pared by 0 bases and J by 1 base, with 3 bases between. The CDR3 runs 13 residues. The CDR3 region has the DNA TGCGCCAGCAGTGAGTCCTGGAACACTGAAGCTTTCTTT. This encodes CASSESWNTEAFF.

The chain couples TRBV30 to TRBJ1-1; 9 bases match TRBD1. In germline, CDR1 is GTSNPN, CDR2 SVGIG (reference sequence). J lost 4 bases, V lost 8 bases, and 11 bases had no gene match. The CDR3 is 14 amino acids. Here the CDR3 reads CAGTGTGGRTEAFF. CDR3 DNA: TGTGCCGGGACAGGGACTGGGGGACGCACTGAAGCTTTCTTT. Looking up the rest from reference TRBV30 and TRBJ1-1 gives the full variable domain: SQTIHQWPATLVQPVGSPLSLECTVEGTSNPNLYWYRQAAGRGLQLLFYSVGIGQISSEVPQNLSASRPQDRQFILSSKKLLLSDSGFYLCAGTGTGGRTEAFFGQGTRLTVV.

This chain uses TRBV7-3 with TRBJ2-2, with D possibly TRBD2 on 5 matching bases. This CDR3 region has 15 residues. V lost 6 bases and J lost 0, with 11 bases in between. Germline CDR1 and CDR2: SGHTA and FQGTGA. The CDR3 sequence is CASSSGLANTGELFF. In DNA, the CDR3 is TGTGCCAGCAGTTCCGGACTCGCGAACACCGGGGAGCTGTTTTTT.